Listed here are 8 T cell receptor beta chains from one sample, sequenced in a study of CD8 T cells in ankylosing spondylitis. Findings and caveats of the study: Several highly homologous variants made up a TCR beta motif that seemed to typify ankylosing spondylitis blood.

Their antigens remain unidentified. Via MiXCR, TCRdb re-called the 5' RACE reads, giving one row per CDR3 protein. The sample includes about 220,000 distinct CDR3 sequences, roughly 18% of them seen just once. The sequenced material came from blood, either unsorted or a sorted T cell fraction (not recorded which). The receptors were gathered from a male donor with ankylosing spondylitis.

This clonotype appeared a few times. CDR3 residues: CSASRSGQGLADTQYF. CDR3 coding DNA: TGCAGTGCTAGCCGGAGTGGACAGGGACTCGCAGATACGCAGTATTTT. V gene TRBV20-1 combines with J gene TRBJ2-3, with 8 nucleotides matching TRBD1. Germline CDR1 reads DFQATT; CDR2 reads SNEGSKA (reference sequence). This CDR3 comprises 16 residues. V was clipped by 3 bases and J by 4 bases; unmatched bases: 12.

V gene TRBV12-3 or TRBV12-4 combines with J gene TRBJ2-4; 10 bases align to TRBD1. The ends lost 0 bases at V and 3 bases at J; junction bases unmatched: 8. The CDR3 is made up of 18 amino acids. Here the CDR3 reads CASSLAGQGTFDKNIQYF. The CDR3 nucleotides read TGTGCCAGCAGTTTAGCGGGACAGGGGACGTTTGACAAAAACATTCAGTACTTC.

This chain links TRBV7-9 with TRBJ2-5; 13 positions agree with TRBD2. The CDR3 consists of 15 residues. V dropped 2 bases and J dropped 8; count of bases not matched to a gene: 5. Germline V CDR1 and CDR2: SEHNR, FQNEAQ (reference sequence). DNA of the CDR3: TGTGCCAGCAGCTTAACACCGGGACTAGCGGGAACCCAGTACTTC. Its protein is CASSLTPGLAGTQYF.

This clonotype was detected only a few times. CDR3: CASSIGGSYSYEQYF. The CDR3 nucleotides are TGTGCCAGTAGTATAGGTGGCAGTTACTCCTACGAGCAGTACTTC. The chain couples TRBV19 to TRBJ2-7; no firm D call. V lost 1 base and J lost 0, with 10 bases in between. This CDR3 comprises 15 residues. Germline V gene sequence: CDR1 LNHDA, CDR2 SQIVND (reference sequence).

This clonotype has just a few counts. The chain joins TRBV11-2 to TRBJ1-1, with a tentative D call TRBD1 (6 bases). This CDR3 has 15 amino acids. From germline, CDR1 is SGHAT and CDR2 FQNNGV. The V and J ends lost 1 base and 4 bases respectively, with 13 bases between them. In nucleotides, the CDR3 is TGTGCCAGCAGCTTAGCGGACAGTCGGAGCACTGAAGCTTTCTTT. This codes for CASSLADSRSTEAFF.

The chain combines TRBV12-3 or TRBV12-4 with TRBJ2-7; tentative D call: TRBD2 (6 bases). The CDR3 covers 15 residues. V shed 1 base and J shed 0 bases, with 10 bases lying between them. CDR3 residues: CASSLGTMLSYEQYF. CDR3 coding DNA: TGTGCCAGCAGTTTAGGGACTATGCTCTCCTACGAGCAGTACTTC.

V gene TRBV30 combines with J gene TRBJ1-5, with 8 positions matching TRBD1. The CDR3 spans 12 residues. The trim removed 5 bases at V and 6 bases at J, leaving 3 bases unmatched. In germline, CDR1 is GTSNPN, CDR2 SVGIG (reference sequence). The CDR3 spells CAWGQGPQPQHF. The CDR3 coding sequence is TGTGCCTGGGGACAGGGCCCTCAGCCCCAGCATTTT.

The sample holds many counts of this clonotype. The chain joins TRBV29-1 to TRBJ1-2, with a tentative D call TRBD1 (5 bases). Trimming stripped 5 bases from V and 8 bases from J, with 18 bases between. The CDR3 loop spans 13 amino acids. Germline V gene sequence: CDR1 SQVTM, CDR2 ANQGSEA. For the CDR3, the DNA is TGCAGCGTTACAAGTGCCTTCAGGGACGGCTACACCTTC. It codes for CSVTSAFRDGYTF. The full variable domain, rest sourced from reference TRBV29-1 and TRBJ1-2, is SAVISQKPSRDICQRGTSLTIQCQVDSQVTMMFWYRQQPGQSLTLIATANQGSEATYESGFVIDKFPISRPNLTFSTLTVSNMSPEDSSIYLCSVTSAFRDGYTFGSGTRLTVV.